A selection of T cell receptor beta chains follows, all from one sample in a study of PD-1 blockade in classical Hodgkin lymphoma. TCRdb keeps only in-frame clones here, not all; method: immunoSEQ multiplex PCR. The profile shows 100,000 or so clones, around 89% of them singletons. Sequencing was performed on peripheral blood mononuclear cells (PBMCs), taken before the second cycle of nivolumab. The receptors were gathered from a human donor with classical Hodgkin lymphoma. Each CDR3 is given with its conserved first and last residue. The order of the fields is clone size, D gene, V gene, J gene, CDR3 DNA, CDR3 protein. The D gene is left open where the match is weak. The listing skips clone size in some rows; elsewhere it reads once, few, many or a size class.

clone size: -
D gene: -
V gene: TRBV6-4
J gene: TRBJ2-1
CDR3 DNA: TGTGCCAGCAGCGCGATCTCAAGTGATGAGCAGTTCTTC
CDR3 protein: CASSAISSDEQFF

clone size: -
D gene: TRBD2
V gene: TRBV6-1
J gene: TRBJ2-2
CDR3 DNA: TGTGCCAGCAGTGTTAGCGGGGGAGACACCGGGGAGCTGTTTTTT
CDR3 protein: CASSVSGGDTGELFF

clone size: -
D gene: -
V gene: TRBV7-9
J gene: TRBJ1-4
CDR3 DNA: TGTGCCAGCAGCTCCGGGAATACGGAAAAACTGTTTTTT
CDR3 protein: CASSSGNTEKLFF

clone size: once
D gene: -
V gene: TRBV13
J gene: TRBJ1-1
CDR3 DNA: TGTGCCAGTTCGAGCGGAGGGGGGGTGGTTGAAGCTTTCTTT
CDR3 protein: CASSSGGGVVEAFF

clone size: -
D gene: -
V gene: TRBV25-1
J gene: TRBJ1-4
CDR3 DNA: TGTGCCAGCAGTGAGGTTTCAGATGAAAAACTGTTTTTT
CDR3 protein: CASSEVSDEKLFF

clone size: few
D gene: TRBD1
V gene: TRBV5-1
J gene: TRBJ2-7
CDR3 DNA: TGCGCCAGCAGGCCTACAGGGGACCACGAGCAGTACTTC
CDR3 protein: CASRPTGDHEQYF

clone size: once
D gene: -
V gene: TRBV9
J gene: TRBJ2-7
CDR3 DNA: TGTGCCAGCAGCAGGTGGCCTTCCTACGAGCAGTACTTC
CDR3 protein: CASSRWPSYEQYF

clone size: -
D gene: -
V gene: TRBV28
J gene: TRBJ2-2
CDR3 DNA: TGTGCCAGCAGTTCAGGTGCCGGGGAGCTGTTTTTT
CDR3 protein: CASSSGAGELFF

clone size: -
D gene: -
V gene: TRBV7-3
J gene: TRBJ2-3
CDR3 DNA: TGTGCCAGCAGCTCCCAGGGGCTCCGCACAGATACGCAGTATTTT
CDR3 protein: CASSSQGLRTDTQYF

clone size: -
D gene: -
V gene: TRBV7-2
J gene: TRBJ1-2
CDR3 DNA: TGTGCCAGCAGCTTGCCAGGGACACATGGCTACACCTTC
CDR3 protein: CASSLPGTHGYTF

clone size: -
D gene: -
V gene: TRBV6-1
J gene: TRBJ1-2
CDR3 DNA: TGTGCCAGCACCCCACAGGCTATCTATGGCTACACCTTC
CDR3 protein: CASTPQAIYGYTF

clone size: few
D gene: TRBD1
V gene: TRBV4-3
J gene: TRBJ1-6
CDR3 DNA: TGCGCCAGCAGAAGGACAGGGGATTCACCCCTCCACTTT
CDR3 protein: CASRRTGDSPLHF

clone size: -
D gene: -
V gene: TRBV7-2
J gene: TRBJ2-5
CDR3 DNA: TGTGCCAGCAGCTTAGCCGGGGAGACCCAGTACTTC
CDR3 protein: CASSLAGETQYF

clone size: -
D gene: -
V gene: TRBV12-2
J gene: TRBJ1-3
CDR3 DNA: TGTGCAAGTCGCTTAATGTACAGTTATTCTGGAAACACCATATATTTT
CDR3 protein: CASRLMYSYSGNTIYF

clone size: -
D gene: TRBD1
V gene: TRBV18
J gene: TRBJ1-5
CDR3 DNA: TGTGCCAGCTCCCCTGTTAGACAGGGAGTTCCCCAGCCCCAGCATTTT
CDR3 protein: CASSPVRQGVPQPQHF

clone size: -
D gene: -
V gene: TRBV11-2
J gene: TRBJ1-2
CDR3 DNA: TGTGCCAGCAGCTTAGGTTTGTCCGCCTATGGCTACACCTTC
CDR3 protein: CASSLGLSAYGYTF

clone size: -
D gene: TRBD1
V gene: TRBV7-9
J gene: TRBJ1-4
CDR3 DNA: TGTGCCAGCAGCAAACGGGGACAGGGAGGTGAAAAACTGTTTTTT
CDR3 protein: CASSKRGQGGEKLFF

clone size: once
D gene: TRBD1
V gene: TRBV7-2
J gene: TRBJ1-3
CDR3 DNA: TGTGCCAGCAGCTTAGAAGGGACAGGGGGCCACACTGGAAACACCATATATTTT
CDR3 protein: CASSLEGTGGHTGNTIYF

clone size: -
D gene: -
V gene: TRBV7-2
J gene: TRBJ2-1
CDR3 DNA: TGTGCCAGCAGCCCGTATGGTGGATTTAGCTCCTACAATGAGCAGTTCTTC
CDR3 protein: CASSPYGGFSSYNEQFF

clone size: -
D gene: TRBD2
V gene: TRBV27
J gene: TRBJ2-1
CDR3 DNA: TGTGCCAGCAGTTTATCTCTCGGGACTAGCGTCTACAATGAGCAGTTCTTC
CDR3 protein: CASSLSLGTSVYNEQFF

clone size: -
D gene: TRBD2
V gene: TRBV9
J gene: TRBJ2-1
CDR3 DNA: TGTGCCAGCAGGCCACGGGGGGATCTCAACAATGAGCAGTTCTTC
CDR3 protein: CASRPRGDLNNEQFF

clone size: -
D gene: TRBD2
V gene: TRBV7-2
J gene: TRBJ2-3
CDR3 DNA: TGTGCCAGCAGACGACTAGCGGGGGGGCTGGATACGCAGTATTTT
CDR3 protein: CASRRLAGGLDTQYF

clone size: -
D gene: TRBD1
V gene: TRBV27
J gene: TRBJ2-7
CDR3 DNA: TGTGCCAGCAGTTTTGGGACAGGGCCCTACGAGCAGTACTTC
CDR3 protein: CASSFGTGPYEQYF

clone size: -
D gene: -
V gene: TRBV6-5
J gene: TRBJ2-7
CDR3 DNA: TGTGCCAGCAGTTACTCGTCCGGGGGCAGCTACGAGCAGTACTTC
CDR3 protein: CASSYSSGGSYEQYF

clone size: -
D gene: TRBD2
V gene: TRBV9
J gene: TRBJ2-1
CDR3 DNA: TGTGCCAGCAGCCCTAGTCTTTCTAGCGGGGTCCACAATGAGCAGTTCTTC
CDR3 protein: CASSPSLSSGVHNEQFF

clone size: -
D gene: TRBD1
V gene: TRBV6-6
J gene: TRBJ2-7
CDR3 DNA: TGTGCCAGCAGCACCGGGACAGGGTCCTACGAGCAGTACTTC
CDR3 protein: CASSTGTGSYEQYF

clone size: -
D gene: -
V gene: TRBV29-1
J gene: TRBJ2-7
CDR3 DNA: TGCAGCGTTGAAGGGGCCTACGAGCAGTACTTC
CDR3 protein: CSVEGAYEQYF

clone size: -
D gene: -
V gene: TRBV28
J gene: TRBJ1-1
CDR3 DNA: TGTGCCAGCAGTTTAAATGTAAGGGGTACTGAAGCTTTCTTT
CDR3 protein: CASSLNVRGTEAFF